This passage covers 11 T cell receptor beta chains from one sample sequenced in a study of blood T cells in healthy people across ages. Using a J-beta primer mix together with a sample-barcoded 5' primer, a second PCR was run for roughly 7 to 11 cycles. MiXCR, run by TCRdb on the 5' RACE reads, gives a single entry per CDR3 protein. The sample includes roughly 2 million distinct CDR3 sequences, about 50% of them seen just once. The source material was blood. The source of these receptors is a woman in her forties in good health.

V is TRBV27 and J is TRBJ2-1; 7 positions match TRBD2. CDR3 length: 14 residues. The V gene's germline CDR1 is MNHEY and CDR2 SMNVEV (reference sequence). V shed 7 bases and J 4 bases; nucleotides not matched to a gene: 7. CDR3 bases: TGTGCCAGCACCGACGGGACTAAGTACAATGAGCAGTTCTTC. It codes for CASTDGTKYNEQFF.

This chain joins TRBV29-1 and TRBJ1-1; possibly TRBD1 for D (5 bases). The CDR3 sequence is 15 residues long. CDR1 SQVTM and CDR2 ANQGSEA come from the germline V gene. V was clipped by 7 bases and J by 0 bases, with 18 bases between them. For the CDR3, the DNA is TGCAGCGCCTGGGGGGGGAGGGGACTGAACACTGAAGCTTTCTTT. This codes for CSAWGGRGLNTEAFF. Using reference TRBV29-1 and TRBJ1-1 for the parts outside the CDR3, the full variable domain is SAVISQKPSRDICQRGTSLTIQCQVDSQVTMMFWYRQQPGQSLTLIATANQGSEATYESGFVIDKFPISRPNLTFSTLTVSNMSPEDSSIYLCSAWGGRGLNTEAFFGQGTRLTVV.

The rearrangement links TRBV27 to TRBJ1-2; maybe TRBD1 (5 bases). From germline, CDR1 is MNHEY and CDR2 SMNVEV (reference sequence). This CDR3 has 14 residues. Trimming cost V 2 bases and J 4 bases, with 11 bases left between them. The DNA of the CDR3 is TGTGCCAGCAGTTTAAAGGGGAAGAGCTATGGCTACACCTTC. Protein: CASSLKGKSYGYTF.

The chain is built from TRBV6-1 and TRBJ2-1; 8 bases are a match to TRBD1. With V trimmed by 3 bases and J by 5 bases, 9 bases remained unmatched. Germline lookup yields CDR1 MNHNS and CDR2 SASEGT. The CDR3 has 16 residues. In DNA form, the CDR3 reads TGTGCCAGCAGTGATGCGGCAGGGGGCTTTAACAATGAGCAGTTCTTC. Translated, it gives CASSDAAGGFNNEQFF.

V gene TRBV7-2 combines with J gene TRBJ2-2, with a tentative D call TRBD2 (5 bases). V was shortened by 2 bases and J by 4 bases, with 14 bases between the two germline ends. Germline assignment: CDR1 SGHTA and CDR2 FQGNSA. The CDR3 runs to 16 residues. CDR3 in amino acids: CASSLNPSRSTGELFF. CDR3 bases: TGTGCCAGCAGCTTAAATCCTAGCCGTTCCACCGGGGAGCTGTTTTTT.

V is TRBV6-5 and J is TRBJ2-1; 8 bases map to TRBD2. CDR1 is MNHEY, CDR2 SVGAGI, per germline. J lost 7 bases, V lost 7 bases, and 6 bases had no gene match. The CDR3 sequence is 13 residues long. CDR3 sequence reads: CASTGGARNEQFF. CDR3 sequence (DNA): TGTGCCAGCACGGGGGGGGCAAGGAATGAGCAGTTCTTC.

The rearrangement joins TRBV7-8 to TRBJ1-2; TRBD1 is a possible D gene (5 bases). The CDR3 extends over 16 amino acids. V dropped 5 bases and J dropped 7 bases, with 23 bases sitting between them. The germline V gene encodes CDR1 SGHVS and CDR2 FQNEAQ. CDR3 in DNA: TGTGCCAGCAGCCCTGCCGCGGGGGGAAAAAGGCGTGGCTACACCTTC. Translated, it gives CASSPAAGGKRRGYTF.

The rearrangement uses TRBV28 and TRBJ1-4; tentative D call: TRBD1 (5 bases). Between the trimmed V and J ends, which lost 7 bases and 9 bases, there was a span of 12 bases. CDR3 length: 12 amino acids. The V gene's germline CDR1 is MDHEN and CDR2 SYDVKM. This CDR3 reads CASTGGTQKLFF. The CDR3, as DNA: TGTGCCAGCACCGGGGGGACGCAAAAACTGTTTTTT.

The chain combines TRBV2 with TRBJ2-4; D perhaps matches TRBD1 (6 bases). Germline loops: CDR1 SNHLY, CDR2 FYNNEI. Trimming stripped 3 bases from V and 3 bases from J, with 15 bases between. The CDR3 has 16 amino acids. The CDR3 is CASSEKGGFGKNIQYF. DNA of the CDR3: TGTGCCAGCAGTGAGAAAGGGGGTTTCGGCAAAAACATTCAGTACTTC.

This clonotype was detected only a few times. The chain has TRBV6-2 or TRBV6-3 and TRBJ2-7; D is possibly TRBD1 (6 bases). V shed 4 bases and J shed 0 bases, with 16 bases lying between them. The CDR3 runs 16 residues. Germline CDR1 and CDR2: MNHEY and SVGEGT. The CDR3 DNA sequence: TGTGCCAGCAGTTCCCGGACAGCTACCCTCTCCTACGAGCAGTACTTC. This translates into CASSSRTATLSYEQYF.

This chain connects TRBV5-1 to TRBJ2-3; D gene uncertain. Trimming pared 6 bases from V and 1 base from J, leaving 15 bases between. The length of the CDR3 is 15 residues. Per germline, CDR1 SGHRS and CDR2 YFSETQ. CDR3 residues: CASNFWRRGTDTQYF. The CDR3, as DNA: TGCGCCAGCAACTTTTGGAGAAGAGGCACAGATACGCAGTATTTT.